These 24 T cell receptor beta chains originate from one sample sequenced in a study of Graves' ophthalmopathy and Graves' hyperthyroidism. RNA transcripts were the source from which TCR beta CDR3 regions were amplified. Second-round multiplex PCR came after first-round RT-PCR with HTBI primers. In TCRdb, the multiplex PCR reads were re-called with MiXCR into one record per CDR3 protein. The table shows about half a million distinct CDR3 sequences, with approximately 14% occurring only once. What was sequenced was blood. The receptors stem from a woman aged 30 to 39 with Graves' ophthalmopathy.

In regard to this clonotype: A much more abundant neighbour one base away suggests this may be a read error. V usage is TRBV5-1 and J usage is TRBJ2-5; 11 nucleotides line up with TRBD2. From germline, CDR1 is SGHRS and CDR2 YFSETQ. Germline trimming cut 0 bases from V and 5 bases from J; bases unmatched to any gene: 12. The CDR3 totals 18 residues. CDR3 nucleotides: TGCGCCAGCAGCTTGGCCATACTAGCGGGAGATGCAATCGAGACCCAGTACTTC. This gives the protein CASSLAILAGDAIETQYF.

This clonotype was observed a few times. The chain recombines TRBV6-5 with TRBJ1-2; weak D call: TRBD1 (6 bases). This CDR3 has 17 residues. Germline lookup yields CDR1 MNHEY and CDR2 SVGAGI. Trimming cost V 2 bases and J 4 bases, with 20 bases left between them. The CDR3 coding sequence is TGTGCCAGCAGTTACCCCCGCCCTGGGGGCGCGGGCTATGGCTACACCTTC. Amino acid sequence: CASSYPRPGGAGYGYTF.

This clonotype was counted only a few times. This sequence joins TRBV28 and TRBJ1-2; 7 bases map to TRBD1. Germline trimming cut 4 bases from V and 4 bases from J; bases unmatched to any gene: 9. Germline V gives CDR1 MDHEN, CDR2 SYDVKM. The CDR3 is 15 residues long. CDR3 bases: TGTGCCAGCAGTTACCCGACAGGGAATTCCTATGGCTACACCTTC. It is translated as CASSYPTGNSYGYTF.

Ten or more counts support this clonotype. This chain links TRBV6-2 or TRBV6-3 with TRBJ1-3, with D hard to call. Germline CDR1 MNHEY, CDR2 SVGEGT. The V and J ends lost 6 bases and 3 bases respectively, with 24 bases between them. CDR3 size: 18 residues. CDR3: CASRPSAASLTFGNTIYF. CDR3 coding DNA: TGTGCCAGCAGACCCTCAGCGGCATCATTGACGTTTGGAAACACCATATATTTT.

This clonotype was seen repeatedly, ten times or more. The genes are TRBV30 and TRBJ1-1; D gene unclear. V lost 5 bases to trimming and J lost 0 bases, with 10 bases between them. CDR1 and CDR2 from the germline V gene are GTSNPN and SVGIG (reference sequence). This CDR3 contains 13 residues. The CDR3 nucleotides read TGTGCCTGGGAACAGAACCTGAACACTGAAGCTTTCTTT. Amino acids: CAWEQNLNTEAFF.

This clonotype was counted at least ten times. V gene TRBV30 combines with J gene TRBJ1-3; D call uncertain. The CDR3 runs to 16 residues. CDR1 is GTSNPN and CDR2 is SVGIG in the germline V gene (reference sequence). Between the trimmed V and J ends, which lost 2 bases and 0 bases, there was a span of 14 bases. The CDR3 DNA sequence: TGTGCCTGGAGTCCTGATCTACAGAGCTCTGGAAACACCATATATTTT. Residues: CAWSPDLQSSGNTIYF.

The chain uses TRBV6-1 and TRBJ2-3, with TRBD1 matching over 10 bases. With 8 bases clipped from V and 0 bases from J, the junction kept 8 bases outside the gene matches. The CDR3 length is 16 residues. The germline V gene has CDR1 MNHNS and CDR2 SASEGT. DNA for the CDR3: TGTGCCAGCGCCAGACAGGGGGCATTGAGCACAGATACGCAGTATTTT. Translating it yields CASARQGALSTDTQYF.

This clonotype appeared a few times. The rearrangement links TRBV11-2 to TRBJ1-1; D is unresolved. Trimming left V 2 bases short and J 6 bases short, with 13 bases between. Germline V lookup: CDR1 SGHAT, CDR2 FQNNGV. The CDR3 runs to 14 residues. The CDR3 sequence: CASSLYGGWAEAFF. DNA of the CDR3: TGTGCCAGCAGCTTATACGGCGGGTGGGCTGAAGCTTTCTTT.

This clonotype showed up many times. The chain couples TRBV11-2 to TRBJ1-3; 7 bases fit TRBD1. The germline V gene has CDR1 SGHAT and CDR2 FQNNGV. After removal of 9 bases from V and 1 base from J, the junction contained 9 bases not matched to a gene. CDR3 length equals 15 residues. The CDR3 sequence: CASKTTRGSGNTIYF. The CDR3 DNA sequence: TGTGCCAGTAAAACAACCAGGGGGTCTGGAAACACCATATATTTT.

This clonotype appeared many times. The CDR3 spells CASSLGRKGTQYF. In nucleotides, the CDR3 is TGTGCCAGCAGCTTAGGTCGTAAGGGGACCCAGTACTTC. The genes are TRBV28 and TRBJ2-5; unclear D gene. The germline V gene encodes CDR1 MDHEN and CDR2 SYDVKM. The length of the CDR3 is 13 residues. V lost 6 bases and J lost 7, with 15 bases in between.

This clonotype was seen many times. This rearrangement joins TRBV28 to TRBJ1-1, with 9 positions matching TRBD1. Per the germline V gene, CDR1 is MDHEN and CDR2 is SYDVKM. The CDR3 has 15 amino acids. J lost 1 base, V lost 4 bases, and 4 bases had no gene match. Written as DNA, the CDR3 is TGTGCCAGCAGTTCGCCGGGACAGGGGAACACTGAAGCTTTCTTT. It translates to CASSSPGQGNTEAFF.

In this sample, this clonotype turned up many times. The chain links TRBV10-2 to TRBJ2-2; D is undetermined. This CDR3 spans 15 amino acids. V lost 4 bases, J lost 0 bases, and 9 bases lay in between. Germline V gene lookup returns CDR1 WSHSY and CDR2 SAAADI. CDR3: CASSAVLTNTGELFF. The CDR3 DNA reads as TGCGCCAGCAGTGCGGTACTTACGAACACCGGGGAGCTGTTTTTT.

The gene calls are TRBV28 and TRBJ2-4; the match to TRBD1 covers 8 bases. The V segment lost 5 bases and the J segment 1 base; nucleotides outside the gene matches: 4. Germline V gives CDR1 MDHEN, CDR2 SYDVKM. The CDR3 has 15 residues. The CDR3 reads CASSTRTGAKNIQYF. The CDR3 coding sequence is TGTGCCAGCAGTACCCGGACAGGGGCCAAAAACATTCAGTACTTC.

This chain connects TRBV12-3 or TRBV12-4 to TRBJ2-2, with TRBD1 matching 7 bases. The CDR3 has 14 residues. V shed 6 bases and J 7 bases; nucleotides not matched to a gene: 8. The CDR3 sequence: CASSDRARDGELFF. CDR3 bases: TGTGCCAGCAGCGACAGGGCGCGAGACGGGGAGCTGTTTTTT.

The chain recombines TRBV3-1 with TRBJ1-2; D gene ambiguous. Germline V gives CDR1 LGHDT, CDR2 YNNKEL (reference sequence). V lost 0 bases and J 3 bases, leaving 17 bases between the germline ends. The CDR3 contains 17 residues. The CDR3 region is CASSQEAGEGPYYGYTF. The CDR3 DNA follows: TGTGCCAGCAGCCAAGAGGCGGGTGAGGGCCCCTACTATGGCTACACCTTC.

The chain is built from TRBV10-3 and TRBJ1-5; no reliable D call. The CDR3 consists of 13 residues. Per the germline V gene, CDR1 is ENHRY and CDR2 is SYGVKD. Between the trimmed V and J ends, which lost 7 bases and 2 bases, there was a span of 9 bases. Written as DNA, the CDR3 is TGTGCCATCAACCACGATGGCAATCAGCCCCAGCATTTT. Its translation is CAINHDGNQPQHF.

In this sample, this clonotype turned up many times. The chain uses TRBV12-3 or TRBV12-4 and TRBJ1-1, with a weak D call TRBD1 (5 bases). The ends were cut back, 3 bases at V and 6 bases at J, with 20 bases in the middle. The CDR3 extends over 16 amino acids. CDR3 nucleotides: TGTGCCAGCAGTTTCTACCCAGCTCAGACAGCGGCTGAAGCTTTCTTT. Translating it yields CASSFYPAQTAAEAFF.

In regard to this clonotype: This could be a read error, since a much larger clone is one nucleotide away. The chain is built from TRBV13 and TRBJ2-5, with D possibly being TRBD1 or TRBD2 (6 bases each). This CDR3 is built from 14 residues. The germline V gene encodes CDR1 PRHDT and CDR2 FYEKMQ (reference sequence). V lost 3 bases to trimming and J lost 4 bases, with 12 bases between them. DNA for the CDR3: TGTGCCAGCAGCTTCCCGGGGGCTAGAGAGACCCAGTACTTC. It specifies CASSFPGARETQYF.

In its sample, this clonotype was seen many times. The chain uses TRBV10-3 and TRBJ1-5, with a tentative D call TRBD1 (5 bases). The CDR3 spans 14 residues. V was trimmed by 4 bases and J by 0 bases, leaving 7 bases between them. Germline values: CDR1 ENHRY, CDR2 SYGVKD. The CDR3 nucleotides are TGTGCCATCAGTGCCACAGGTAGCAATCAGCCCCAGCATTTT. This sequence encodes CAISATGSNQPQHF.

This clonotype appeared many times. This chain uses TRBV19 with TRBJ1-1; 9 positions match TRBD1. This CDR3 spans 16 amino acids. Trimming took 7 bases from V and 5 from J; bases not matched to a gene: 14. In germline, CDR1 is LNHDA, CDR2 SQIVND (reference sequence). In DNA form, the CDR3 reads TGTGCCAGTACCCAATCCCCCGGGACAGGGAGAACTGAAGCTTTCTTT. Protein product: CASTQSPGTGRTEAFF.

This clonotype showed up many times. The chain joins TRBV6-4 to TRBJ1-2, with D possibly being TRBD1 (6 bases). Germline V gene data show CDR1 as MRHNA and CDR2 as SNTAGT. V lost 4 bases and J 6 bases, leaving 12 bases between the germline ends. The CDR3 runs 13 residues. The CDR3 coding sequence is TGTGCCAGCAGTGGCCAGGGGTTAGATGGCTACACCTTC. It encodes CASSGQGLDGYTF.

This clonotype was recorded at least ten times. V is TRBV9 and J is TRBJ1-1; D remains ambiguous. The CDR3 spans 13 residues. Germline-derived CDR1 and CDR2 are SGDLS and YYNGEE. Between the trimmed V and J ends, which lost 0 bases and 7 bases, there was a span of 10 bases. CDR3 loop: CASSVGVGYEAFF. CDR3 sequence (DNA): TGTGCCAGCAGCGTAGGTGTGGGGTATGAAGCTTTCTTT.

Many counts were recorded for this clonotype. The V call is TRBV20-1, the J call TRBJ2-5, with a weak D call TRBD1 (5 bases). In germline, CDR1 is DFQATT, CDR2 SNEGSKA (reference sequence). Trimming cost V 1 base and J 5 bases, with 14 bases left between them. CDR3 length equals 14 residues. CDR3 sequence reads: CSARAGSGPETQYF. The CDR3 coding sequence is TGCAGTGCTAGAGCAGGGTCGGGTCCCGAGACCCAGTACTTC.

This clonotype appeared many times. The chain uses TRBV6-5 and TRBJ2-2, with D uncertain. V dropped 1 base and J dropped 0 bases, with 9 bases sitting between them. The CDR3 spans 16 residues. The germline V gene has CDR1 MNHEY and CDR2 SVGAGI. The CDR3: CASSYYSETNTGELFF. CDR3 in DNA: TGTGCCAGCAGTTACTATTCAGAGACGAACACCGGGGAGCTGTTTTTT.